The clone carrying this T cell receptor beta chain was counted between two and nine times. In the authors' methods: Quantification of nucleated cells was approximated via reference gene primer amplification. TCRdb's copy holds only in-frame clones and misses some; the assay was immunoSEQ multiplex PCR. V and J calls and clone size are given by that table; D and trimming were obtained from the DNA. The profile shows 200,000 to 300,000 clones, around 88% of them singletons. The CDR3 has 15 amino acids. The V gene lost 1 base and the J gene lost 2 bases, with 10 bases spanning the gap. Germline V gene sequence: CDR1 SGHDT, CDR2 YYEEEE. This entry belongs to a study of blood T cell repertoires in COVID-19. Study at large: The analysed material was cDNA or gDNA that came from T cells, B-cell-depleted T cells, or PBMCs.

This chain joins TRBV5-6 and TRBJ1-3; D gene ambiguous. The source is a woman aged 25 to 39 with COVID-19, enrolled during active disease. The source material was peripheral blood. The CDR3 loop reads CASSLTSGAGNTIYF. The CDR3 bases are TGTGCCAGCAGCTTGACCAGCGGGGCTGGAAACACCATATATTTT.